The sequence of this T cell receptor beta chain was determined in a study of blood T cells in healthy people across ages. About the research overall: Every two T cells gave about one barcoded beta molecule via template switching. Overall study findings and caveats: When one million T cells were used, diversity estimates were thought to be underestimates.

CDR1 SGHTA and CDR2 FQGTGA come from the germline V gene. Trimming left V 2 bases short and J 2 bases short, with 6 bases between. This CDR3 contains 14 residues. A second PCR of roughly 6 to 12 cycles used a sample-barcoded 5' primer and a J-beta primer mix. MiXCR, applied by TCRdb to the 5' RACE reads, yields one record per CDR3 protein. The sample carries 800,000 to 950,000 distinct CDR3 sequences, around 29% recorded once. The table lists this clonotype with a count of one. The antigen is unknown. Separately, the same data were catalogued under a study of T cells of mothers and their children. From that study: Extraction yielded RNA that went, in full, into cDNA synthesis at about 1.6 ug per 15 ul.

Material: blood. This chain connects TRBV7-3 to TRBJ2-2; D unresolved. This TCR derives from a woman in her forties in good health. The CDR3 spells CASSLFGNTGELFF. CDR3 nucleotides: TGTGCCAGCAGCTTATTTGGAAACACCGGGGAGCTGTTTTTT.